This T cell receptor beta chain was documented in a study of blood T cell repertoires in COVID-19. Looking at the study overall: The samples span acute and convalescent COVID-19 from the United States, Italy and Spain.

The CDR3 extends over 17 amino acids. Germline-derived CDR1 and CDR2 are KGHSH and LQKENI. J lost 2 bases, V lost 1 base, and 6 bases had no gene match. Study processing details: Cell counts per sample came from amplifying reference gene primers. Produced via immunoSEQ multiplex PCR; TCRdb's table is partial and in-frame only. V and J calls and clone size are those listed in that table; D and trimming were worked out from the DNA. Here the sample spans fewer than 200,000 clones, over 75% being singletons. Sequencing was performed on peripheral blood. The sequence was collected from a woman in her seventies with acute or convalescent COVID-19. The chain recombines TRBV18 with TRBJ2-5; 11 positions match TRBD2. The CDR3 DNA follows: TGTGCCAGCTCACCACGGGGGACTAGCGGAGTACAAGAGACCCAGTACTTC. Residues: CASSPRGTSGVQETQYF.